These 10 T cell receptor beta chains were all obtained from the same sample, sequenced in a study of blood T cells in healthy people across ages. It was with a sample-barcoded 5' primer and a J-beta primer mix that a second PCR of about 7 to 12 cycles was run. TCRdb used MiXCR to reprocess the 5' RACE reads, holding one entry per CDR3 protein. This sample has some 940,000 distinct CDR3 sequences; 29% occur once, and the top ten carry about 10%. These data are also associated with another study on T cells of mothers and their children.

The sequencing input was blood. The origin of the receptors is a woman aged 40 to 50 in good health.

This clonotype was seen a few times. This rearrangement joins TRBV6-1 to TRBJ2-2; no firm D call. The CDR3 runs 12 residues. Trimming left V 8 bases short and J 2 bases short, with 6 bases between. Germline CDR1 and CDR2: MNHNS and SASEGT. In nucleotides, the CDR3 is TGTGCCAGCGGTGCTAACACCGGGGAGCTGTTTTTT. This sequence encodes CASGANTGELFF.

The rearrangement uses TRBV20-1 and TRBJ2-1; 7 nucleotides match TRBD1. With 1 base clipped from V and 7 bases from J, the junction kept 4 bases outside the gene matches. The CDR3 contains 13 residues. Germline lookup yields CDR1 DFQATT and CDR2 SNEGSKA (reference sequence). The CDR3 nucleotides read TGCAGTGCTAGAGGAGGCAGGGGGAATGAGCAGTTCTTC. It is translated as CSARGGRGNEQFF.

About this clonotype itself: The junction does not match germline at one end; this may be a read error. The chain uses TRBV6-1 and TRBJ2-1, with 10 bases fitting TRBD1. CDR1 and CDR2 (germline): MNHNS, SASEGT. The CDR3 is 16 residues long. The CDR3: CASRESGTGDYNEQFF. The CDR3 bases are TGTGCCAGCCGTGAATCCGGGACAGGGGACTACAATGAGCAGTTCTTC.

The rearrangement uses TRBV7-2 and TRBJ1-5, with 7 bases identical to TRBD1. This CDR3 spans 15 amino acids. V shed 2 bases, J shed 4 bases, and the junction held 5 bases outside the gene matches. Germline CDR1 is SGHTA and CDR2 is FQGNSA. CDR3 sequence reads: CASSLSGTANQPQHF. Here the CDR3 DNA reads TGTGCCAGCAGCTTATCCGGGACAGCTAATCAGCCCCAGCATTTT.

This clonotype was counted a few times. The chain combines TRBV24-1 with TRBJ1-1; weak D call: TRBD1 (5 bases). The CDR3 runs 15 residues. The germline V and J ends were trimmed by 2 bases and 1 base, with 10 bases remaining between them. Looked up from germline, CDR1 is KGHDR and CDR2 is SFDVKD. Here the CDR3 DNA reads TGTGCCACCAGTGATTCAGGGCAGCAGAACACTGAAGCTTTCTTT. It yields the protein CATSDSGQQNTEAFF.

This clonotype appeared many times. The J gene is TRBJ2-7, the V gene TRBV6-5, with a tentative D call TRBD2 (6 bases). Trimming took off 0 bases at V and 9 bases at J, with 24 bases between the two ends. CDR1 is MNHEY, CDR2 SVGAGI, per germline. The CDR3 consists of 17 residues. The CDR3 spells CASSYSRGSGEPTRQYF. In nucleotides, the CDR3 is TGTGCCAGCAGTTACTCGAGGGGTTCGGGGGAGCCTACGAGGCAGTACTTC.

For the CDR3, the DNA is TGCAGCGTTGCCGGGCTGAGCACAGATACGCAGTATTTT. It encodes CSVAGLSTDTQYF. The V and J genes are TRBV29-1 and TRBJ2-3; no clear D gene. Germline values: CDR1 SQVTM, CDR2 ANQGSEA. The CDR3 sequence is 13 residues long. The V and J ends lost 4 bases and 0 bases respectively, with 8 bases between them.

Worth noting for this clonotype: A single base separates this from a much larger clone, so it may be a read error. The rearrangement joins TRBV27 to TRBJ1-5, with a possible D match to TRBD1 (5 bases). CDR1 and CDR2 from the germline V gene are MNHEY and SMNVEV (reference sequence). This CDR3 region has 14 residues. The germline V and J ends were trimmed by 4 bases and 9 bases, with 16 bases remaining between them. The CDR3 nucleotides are TGTGCCAGCAGTTCCCCGGGACGGGGTGTGCCCCAGCATTTT. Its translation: CASSSPGRGVPQHF.

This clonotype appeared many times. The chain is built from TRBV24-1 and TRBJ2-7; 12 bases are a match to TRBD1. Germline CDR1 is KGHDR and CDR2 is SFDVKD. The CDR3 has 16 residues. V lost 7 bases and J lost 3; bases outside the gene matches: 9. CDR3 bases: TGTGCCACCAGCTCGGGACAGGGGGCCTCTGGCTACGAGCAGTACTTC. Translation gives CATSSGQGASGYEQYF.

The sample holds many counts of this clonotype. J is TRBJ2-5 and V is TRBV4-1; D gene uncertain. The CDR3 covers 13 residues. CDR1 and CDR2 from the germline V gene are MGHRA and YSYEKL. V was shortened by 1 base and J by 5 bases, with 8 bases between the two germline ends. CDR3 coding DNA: TGCGCCAGCAGCCAAGGGATCTATGAGACCCAGTACTTC. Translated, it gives CASSQGIYETQYF.